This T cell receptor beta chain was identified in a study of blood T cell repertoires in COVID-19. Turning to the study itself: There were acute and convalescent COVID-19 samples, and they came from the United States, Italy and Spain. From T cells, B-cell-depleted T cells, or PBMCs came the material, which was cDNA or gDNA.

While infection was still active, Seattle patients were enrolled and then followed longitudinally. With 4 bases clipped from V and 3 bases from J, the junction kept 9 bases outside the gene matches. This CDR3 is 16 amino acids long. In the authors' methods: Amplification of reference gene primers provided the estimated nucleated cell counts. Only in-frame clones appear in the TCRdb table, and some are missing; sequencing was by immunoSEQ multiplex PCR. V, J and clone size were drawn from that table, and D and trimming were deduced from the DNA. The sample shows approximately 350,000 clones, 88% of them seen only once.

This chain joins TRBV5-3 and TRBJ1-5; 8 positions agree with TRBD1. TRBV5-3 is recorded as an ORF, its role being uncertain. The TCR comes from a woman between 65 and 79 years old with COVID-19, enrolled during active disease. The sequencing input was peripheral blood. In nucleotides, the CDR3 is TGTGCCAGAAGCATGAAAGGACAGGGATACAATCAGCCCCAGCATTTT. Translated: CARSMKGQGYNQPQHF.